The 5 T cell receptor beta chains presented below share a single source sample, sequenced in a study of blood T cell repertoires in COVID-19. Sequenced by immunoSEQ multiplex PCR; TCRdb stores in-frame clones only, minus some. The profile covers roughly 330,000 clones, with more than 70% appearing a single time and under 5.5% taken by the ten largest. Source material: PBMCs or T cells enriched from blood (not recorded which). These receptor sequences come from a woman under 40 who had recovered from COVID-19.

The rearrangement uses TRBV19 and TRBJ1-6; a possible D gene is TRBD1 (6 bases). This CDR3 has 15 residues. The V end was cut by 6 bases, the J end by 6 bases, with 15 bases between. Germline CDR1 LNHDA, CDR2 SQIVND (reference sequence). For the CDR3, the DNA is TGTGCCAGTAGAAGAGGGGGAGTAAGTAATTCACCCCTCCACTTT. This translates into CASRRGGVSNSPLHF. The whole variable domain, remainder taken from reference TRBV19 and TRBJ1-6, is DGGITQSPKYLFRKEGQNVTLSCEQNLNHDAMYWYRQDPGQGLRLIYYSQIVNDFQKGDIAEGYSVSREKKESFPLTVTSAQKNPTAFYLCASRRGGVSNSPLHFGNGTRLTVT.

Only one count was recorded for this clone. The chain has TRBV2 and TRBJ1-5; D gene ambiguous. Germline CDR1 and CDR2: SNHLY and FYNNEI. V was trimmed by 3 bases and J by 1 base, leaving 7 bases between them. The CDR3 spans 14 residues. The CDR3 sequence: CASSDSWSNQPQHF. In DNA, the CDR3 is TGTGCCAGCAGTGACAGTTGGAGCAATCAGCCCCAGCATTTT.

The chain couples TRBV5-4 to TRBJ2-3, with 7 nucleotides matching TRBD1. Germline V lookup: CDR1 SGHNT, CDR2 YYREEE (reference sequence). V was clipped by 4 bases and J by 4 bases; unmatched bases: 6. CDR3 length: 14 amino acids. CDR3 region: CASSAGQVADTQYF. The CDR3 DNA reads TGTGCCAGCAGCGCTGGACAGGTAGCAGATACGCAGTATTTT.

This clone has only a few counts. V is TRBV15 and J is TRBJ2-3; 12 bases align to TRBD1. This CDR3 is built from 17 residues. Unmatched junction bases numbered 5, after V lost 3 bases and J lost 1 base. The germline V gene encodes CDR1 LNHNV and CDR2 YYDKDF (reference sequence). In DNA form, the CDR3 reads TGTGCCACCAGCAGGACCGGGACAGGGGGCGGCACAGATACGCAGTATTTT. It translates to CATSRTGTGGGTDTQYF.

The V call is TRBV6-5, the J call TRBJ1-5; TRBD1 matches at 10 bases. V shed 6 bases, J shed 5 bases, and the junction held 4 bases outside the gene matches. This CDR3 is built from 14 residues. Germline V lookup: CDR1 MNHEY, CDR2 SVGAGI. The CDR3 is CASSVTGGHQPQHF. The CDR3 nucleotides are TGTGCCAGCAGCGTGACAGGGGGCCATCAGCCCCAGCATTTT.